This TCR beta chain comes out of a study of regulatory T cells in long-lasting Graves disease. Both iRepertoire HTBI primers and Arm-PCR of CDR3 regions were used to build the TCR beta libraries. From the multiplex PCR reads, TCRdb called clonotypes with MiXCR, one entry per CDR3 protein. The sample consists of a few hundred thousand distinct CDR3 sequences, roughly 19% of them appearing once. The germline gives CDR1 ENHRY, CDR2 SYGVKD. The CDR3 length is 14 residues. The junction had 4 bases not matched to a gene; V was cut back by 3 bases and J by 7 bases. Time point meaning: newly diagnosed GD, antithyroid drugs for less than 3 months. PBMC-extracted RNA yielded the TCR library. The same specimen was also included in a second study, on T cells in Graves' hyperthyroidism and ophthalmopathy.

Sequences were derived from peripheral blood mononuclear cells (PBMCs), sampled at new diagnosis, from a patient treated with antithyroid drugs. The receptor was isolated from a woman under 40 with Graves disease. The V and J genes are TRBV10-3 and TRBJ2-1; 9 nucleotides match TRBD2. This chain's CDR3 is CAISELAGANEQFF. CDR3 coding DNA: TGTGCCATCAGTGAATTAGCGGGAGCGAATGAGCAGTTCTTC.